This is a list of T cell receptor beta chains from one sample in a study of blood T cell repertoires in COVID-19. Using immunoSEQ multiplex PCR, the repertoire was profiled, and TCRdb retains in-frame clones only, with some absent. Of roughly 290,000 clones listed, more than 75% are singletons. Sequencing input: peripheral blood. The receptors were gathered from a woman between 50 and 59 years old who had recovered from COVID-19. Each CDR3 is given with its conserved first and last residue. The order of the fields is D gene, J gene, V gene, clone size, CDR3 protein, CDR3 DNA. D genes are given only for firm matches. Size values are once, few and many counts, or a class for expanded clones, and some rows have none.

D gene: TRBD1; J gene: TRBJ1-4; V gene: TRBV3-1/TRBV3-2; clone size: .; CDR3 protein: CASSQTGQGSSGLFF; CDR3 DNA: TGTGCCAGCAGCCAAACGGGACAGGGAAGCTCGGGACTGTTTTTT
D gene: .; J gene: TRBJ2-1; V gene: TRBV10-1; clone size: .; CDR3 protein: CASSGQFNEQFF; CDR3 DNA: TGCGCCAGCAGTGGACAGTTCAATGAGCAGTTCTTC
D gene: .; J gene: TRBJ1-5; V gene: TRBV24-1; clone size: .; CDR3 protein: CATSPGGEAVQPQHF; CDR3 DNA: TGTGCCACCAGTCCCGGTGGGGAGGCGGTTCAGCCCCAGCATTTT
D gene: TRBD1; J gene: TRBJ2-5; V gene: TRBV19; clone size: .; CDR3 protein: CASSRSGTGKTQYF; CDR3 DNA: TGTGCCAGTAGCCGTTCCGGGACAGGAAAGACCCAGTACTTC
D gene: TRBD1; J gene: TRBJ1-4; V gene: TRBV9; clone size: once; CDR3 protein: CASSVTGTGGEKLFF; CDR3 DNA: TGTGCCAGCAGCGTCACCGGGACAGGGGGGGAAAAACTGTTTTTT
D gene: TRBD1; J gene: TRBJ1-2; V gene: TRBV14; clone size: .; CDR3 protein: CASSQAGTGGYGYTF; CDR3 DNA: TGTGCCAGCAGCCAAGCCGGGACAGGGGGTTATGGCTACACCTTC
D gene: TRBD1; J gene: TRBJ1-6; V gene: TRBV7-2; clone size: .; CDR3 protein: CASRGDSRNSPLHF; CDR3 DNA: TGTGCCAGCAGAGGGGACAGTCGAAATTCACCCCTCCACTTT
D gene: .; J gene: TRBJ2-5; V gene: TRBV28; clone size: .; CDR3 protein: CASSSLRVGIAETQYF; CDR3 DNA: TGTGCCAGCAGTTCCCTCAGGGTAGGGATTGCGGAGACCCAGTACTTC
D gene: .; J gene: TRBJ1-1; V gene: TRBV18; clone size: .; CDR3 protein: CASSPEGTANTEAFF; CDR3 DNA: TGTGCCAGCTCACCGGAAGGAACAGCGAACACTGAAGCTTTCTTT
D gene: .; J gene: TRBJ2-7; V gene: TRBV7-3; clone size: .; CDR3 protein: CASSLIQAFYEQYF; CDR3 DNA: TGTGCCAGCAGCTTGATCCAGGCGTTCTACGAGCAGTACTTC
D gene: TRBD1; J gene: TRBJ2-4; V gene: TRBV28; clone size: .; CDR3 protein: CASSNRGRLNIQYF; CDR3 DNA: TGTGCCAGCAGCAACAGGGGGCGATTAAACATTCAGTACTTC
D gene: .; J gene: TRBJ2-7; V gene: TRBV19; clone size: .; CDR3 protein: CASSGRSGNEQYF; CDR3 DNA: TGTGCCAGTAGTGGGAGGTCCGGGAACGAGCAGTACTTC
D gene: .; J gene: TRBJ2-1; V gene: TRBV9; clone size: .; CDR3 protein: CASSPEPYNEQFF; CDR3 DNA: TGTGCCAGCAGCCCGGAGCCCTACAATGAGCAGTTCTTC
D gene: .; J gene: TRBJ1-5; V gene: TRBV28; clone size: .; CDR3 protein: CASSLAAGASNQPQHF; CDR3 DNA: TGTGCCAGCAGTTTAGCCGCAGGGGCGAGCAATCAGCCCCAGCATTTT
D gene: TRBD1; J gene: TRBJ1-2; V gene: TRBV10-3; clone size: .; CDR3 protein: CAISESRGQLYGYTF; CDR3 DNA: TGTGCCATCAGTGAGTCAAGGGGACAGCTCTATGGCTACACCTTC
D gene: TRBD2; J gene: TRBJ2-5; V gene: TRBV7-2; clone size: .; CDR3 protein: CASSPAGGETQYF; CDR3 DNA: TGTGCCAGCAGCCCAGCGGGAGGGGAGACCCAGTACTTC
D gene: TRBD2; J gene: TRBJ2-7; V gene: TRBV5-1; clone size: once; CDR3 protein: CASMELAGGYYEQYF; CDR3 DNA: TGCGCCAGCATGGAGCTAGCGGGAGGATACTACGAGCAGTACTTC
D gene: TRBD1; J gene: TRBJ2-4; V gene: TRBV4-1; clone size: once; CDR3 protein: CASSQPTGGKNIQYF; CDR3 DNA: TGCGCCAGCAGCCAACCTACAGGGGGCAAAAACATTCAGTACTTC
D gene: TRBD1; J gene: TRBJ1-5; V gene: TRBV29-1; clone size: .; CDR3 protein: CSVGGQGGNQPQHF; CDR3 DNA: TGCAGCGTAGGCGGACAGGGAGGCAATCAGCCCCAGCATTTT
D gene: TRBD2; J gene: TRBJ2-3; V gene: TRBV18; clone size: .; CDR3 protein: CASSVRLAGGPDTQYF; CDR3 DNA: TGTGCCAGCTCAGTCCGACTAGCGGGAGGCCCAGATACGCAGTATTTT
D gene: .; J gene: TRBJ2-1; V gene: TRBV20-1; clone size: .; CDR3 protein: CSAHSTRQQFF; CDR3 DNA: TGCAGTGCCCACTCGACTCGACAGCAGTTCTTC
D gene: .; J gene: TRBJ2-1; V gene: TRBV12-3/TRBV12-4; clone size: few; CDR3 protein: CASSLLSVDKFF; CDR3 DNA: TGTGCCAGCAGTCTACTTTCGGTGGACAAGTTCTTC
D gene: TRBD2; J gene: TRBJ2-1; V gene: TRBV7-2; clone size: .; CDR3 protein: CASSPWTSEYNEQFF; CDR3 DNA: TGTGCCAGCAGCCCCTGGACTAGCGAATACAATGAGCAGTTCTTC
D gene: .; J gene: TRBJ1-1; V gene: TRBV3-1/TRBV3-2; clone size: once; CDR3 protein: CASSQVTVNTEAFF; CDR3 DNA: TGTGCCAGCAGCCAAGTCACGGTGAACACTGAAGCTTTCTTT
D gene: TRBD2; J gene: TRBJ2-7; V gene: TRBV28; clone size: once; CDR3 protein: CATLMRTSVHYEQYF; CDR3 DNA: TGTGCCACCTTAATGAGAACTAGCGTTCACTACGAGCAGTACTTC
D gene: .; J gene: TRBJ2-2; V gene: TRBV11-3; clone size: .; CDR3 protein: CASSLDQNTGELFF; CDR3 DNA: TGTGCCAGCAGCTTAGATCAAAACACCGGGGAGCTGTTTTTT
D gene: TRBD2; J gene: TRBJ2-7; V gene: TRBV7-2; clone size: .; CDR3 protein: CASSLTSGSSYEQYF; CDR3 DNA: TGTGCCAGCAGCCTGACTAGCGGCAGCTCCTACGAGCAGTACTTC
D gene: .; J gene: TRBJ1-4; V gene: TRBV4-2; clone size: .; CDR3 protein: CASSRGISNEKLFF; CDR3 DNA: TGTGCCAGCAGCCGAGGAATTAGTAATGAAAAACTGTTTTTT
D gene: TRBD2; J gene: TRBJ2-3; V gene: TRBV28; clone size: .; CDR3 protein: CASSLVSGGFTDTQYF; CDR3 DNA: TGTGCCAGCAGTTTGGTTAGCGGGGGCTTCACAGATACGCAGTATTTT
D gene: TRBD2; J gene: TRBJ2-1; V gene: TRBV24-1; clone size: .; CDR3 protein: CATSEDTSGRAGKNEQFF; CDR3 DNA: TGTGCCACCAGCGAAGATACTAGCGGGAGGGCCGGGAAGAATGAGCAGTTCTTC
D gene: TRBD1; J gene: TRBJ2-7; V gene: TRBV10-3; clone size: .; CDR3 protein: CAISVGQGVYEQYF; CDR3 DNA: TGTGCCATCAGTGTGGGACAGGGTGTCTACGAGCAGTACTTC
D gene: .; J gene: TRBJ2-1; V gene: TRBV30; clone size: few; CDR3 protein: CAWTGVRDEQFF; CDR3 DNA: TGTGCCTGGACAGGGGTTCGCGATGAGCAGTTCTTC
D gene: .; J gene: TRBJ2-7; V gene: TRBV28; clone size: .; CDR3 protein: CASSLYRNYEQYF; CDR3 DNA: TGTGCCAGCAGTTTATACAGAAACTACGAGCAGTACTTC
D gene: TRBD1; J gene: TRBJ1-5; V gene: TRBV5-1; clone size: .; CDR3 protein: CASTDRAAQPQHF; CDR3 DNA: TGCGCCAGCACCGACAGGGCGGCTCAGCCCCAGCATTTT
D gene: .; J gene: TRBJ2-7; V gene: TRBV6-5; clone size: .; CDR3 protein: CASSYGLTSSYEQYF; CDR3 DNA: TGTGCCAGCAGTTACGGGCTGACAAGCTCCTACGAGCAGTACTTC
D gene: .; J gene: TRBJ1-4; V gene: TRBV9; clone size: .; CDR3 protein: CASSVSGGVSEKLFF; CDR3 DNA: TGTGCCAGCAGCGTCAGTGGGGGGGTTAGTGAAAAACTGTTTTTT
D gene: .; J gene: TRBJ1-1; V gene: TRBV2; clone size: .; CDR3 protein: CASRVYSGRGEAFF; CDR3 DNA: TGTGCCAGCAGAGTTTACAGTGGTCGGGGTGAAGCTTTCTTT
D gene: .; J gene: TRBJ2-5; V gene: TRBV7-2; clone size: .; CDR3 protein: CASSLYRSETQYF; CDR3 DNA: TGTGCCAGCAGCTTGTATAGATCAGAGACCCAGTACTTC
D gene: TRBD1; J gene: TRBJ2-1; V gene: TRBV5-1; clone size: .; CDR3 protein: CASSPTGDKNWDEQFF; CDR3 DNA: TGCGCCAGCAGCCCAACAGGGGACAAAAATTGGGATGAGCAGTTCTTC
D gene: TRBD2; J gene: TRBJ2-1; V gene: TRBV5-1; clone size: .; CDR3 protein: CASSPGLGVDNEQFF; CDR3 DNA: TGCGCCAGCAGCCCGGGACTAGGGGTCGACAATGAGCAGTTCTTC
D gene: .; J gene: TRBJ1-2; V gene: TRBV19; clone size: .; CDR3 protein: CASSRGGWTNYGYTF; CDR3 DNA: TGTGCCAGTAGTAGAGGGGGTTGGACTAACTATGGCTACACCTTC
D gene: .; J gene: TRBJ1-1; V gene: TRBV11-3; clone size: .; CDR3 protein: CASSLTGSSLEAFF; CDR3 DNA: TGTGCCAGCAGCTTAACAGGGAGCTCCCTTGAAGCTTTCTTT
D gene: .; J gene: TRBJ2-7; V gene: TRBV7-2; clone size: few; CDR3 protein: CASSFAQVYEQYF; CDR3 DNA: TGTGCCAGCAGCTTTGCCCAGGTCTACGAGCAGTACTTC
D gene: .; J gene: TRBJ1-1; V gene: TRBV15; clone size: .; CDR3 protein: CATSSTRNRNTEAFF; CDR3 DNA: TGTGCCACCAGCAGTACCAGAAACAGAAACACTGAAGCTTTCTTT
D gene: .; J gene: TRBJ2-7; V gene: TRBV7-2; clone size: .; CDR3 protein: CASSLEGHEQYF; CDR3 DNA: TGTGCCAGCAGCTTGGAGGGCCACGAGCAGTACTTC
D gene: TRBD2; J gene: TRBJ2-7; V gene: TRBV30; clone size: few; CDR3 protein: CAWSKLAGGGSYEQYF; CDR3 DNA: TGTGCCTGGAGTAAACTAGCGGGAGGGGGCTCCTACGAGCAGTACTTC
D gene: .; J gene: TRBJ2-2; V gene: TRBV7-3; clone size: .; CDR3 protein: CASSLSGANTGELFF; CDR3 DNA: TGTGCCAGCAGCTTAAGCGGGGCGAACACCGGGGAGCTGTTTTTT